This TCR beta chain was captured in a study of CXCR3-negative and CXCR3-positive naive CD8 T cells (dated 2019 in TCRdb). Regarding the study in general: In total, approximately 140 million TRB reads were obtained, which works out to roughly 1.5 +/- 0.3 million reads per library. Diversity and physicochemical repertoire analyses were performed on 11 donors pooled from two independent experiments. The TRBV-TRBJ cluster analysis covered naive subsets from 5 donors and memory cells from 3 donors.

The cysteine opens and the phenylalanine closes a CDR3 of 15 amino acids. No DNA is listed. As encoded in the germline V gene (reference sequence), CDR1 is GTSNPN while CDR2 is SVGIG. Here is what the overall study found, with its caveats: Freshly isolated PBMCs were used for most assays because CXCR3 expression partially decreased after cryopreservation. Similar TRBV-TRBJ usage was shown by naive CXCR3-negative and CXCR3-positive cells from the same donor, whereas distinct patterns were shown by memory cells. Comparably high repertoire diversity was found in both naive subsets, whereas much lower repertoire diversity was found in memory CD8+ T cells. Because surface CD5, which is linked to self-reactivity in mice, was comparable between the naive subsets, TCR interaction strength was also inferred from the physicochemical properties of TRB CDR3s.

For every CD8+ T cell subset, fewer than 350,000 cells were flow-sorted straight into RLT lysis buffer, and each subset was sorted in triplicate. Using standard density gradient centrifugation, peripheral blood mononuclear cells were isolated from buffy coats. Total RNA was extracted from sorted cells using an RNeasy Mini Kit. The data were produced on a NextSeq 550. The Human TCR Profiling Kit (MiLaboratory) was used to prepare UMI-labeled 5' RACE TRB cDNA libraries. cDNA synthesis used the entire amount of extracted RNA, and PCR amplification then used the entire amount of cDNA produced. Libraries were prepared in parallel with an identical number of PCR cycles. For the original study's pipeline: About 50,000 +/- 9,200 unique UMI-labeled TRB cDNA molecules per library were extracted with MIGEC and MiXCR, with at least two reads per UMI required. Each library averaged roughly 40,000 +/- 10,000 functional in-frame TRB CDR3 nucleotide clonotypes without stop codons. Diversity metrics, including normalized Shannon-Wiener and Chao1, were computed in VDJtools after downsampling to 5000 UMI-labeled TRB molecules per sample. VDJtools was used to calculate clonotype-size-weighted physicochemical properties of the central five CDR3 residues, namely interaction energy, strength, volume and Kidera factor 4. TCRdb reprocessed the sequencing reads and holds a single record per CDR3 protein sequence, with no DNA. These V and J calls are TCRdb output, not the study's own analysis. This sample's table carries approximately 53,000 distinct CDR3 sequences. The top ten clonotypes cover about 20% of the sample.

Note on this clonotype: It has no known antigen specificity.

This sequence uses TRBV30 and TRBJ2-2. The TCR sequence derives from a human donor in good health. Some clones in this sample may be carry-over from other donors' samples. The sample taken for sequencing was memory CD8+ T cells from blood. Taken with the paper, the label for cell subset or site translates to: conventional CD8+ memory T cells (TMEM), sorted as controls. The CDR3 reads CAWSVEGQDTGELFF.